Described below is a single T cell receptor (beta chain) sequence and its context. This receptor's antigen is unknown. It has no much larger one-base neighbor in the sample; base qualities were not kept. These data come from a study of cytomegalovirus exposure and HLA in healthy donors (dated by TCRdb to the late 2010s). Context from the whole study: An earlier analysis of approximately 640 of the donors reported 250 to 300 Gb of sequence data and 100 million to 140 million unique TCR beta sequences from 190 million or so T cells. Approximately 300 gigabases of sequencing data and tens of millions of unique TCR sequences were included in an early release covering roughly 600 HLA-typed donors. The genetic ancestry cluster associated with self-reported Caucasian donors included about 84% of the 300 to 450 genotyped donors. The study was designed to test whether signatures of past pathogen exposure could be identified by cataloging public T cell receptors. Using immunosequencing, the study profiled T cell repertoires from around 670 subjects and related those repertoires to cytomegalovirus serostatus. In addition to the first cohort of around 670 subjects, a separate validation cohort of 130 or so different subjects was used. The study combined high-throughput TCR immunosequencing, statistical association of individual TCRs with disease status, and machine learning to predict cytomegalovirus infection status. A later analysis re-examined previously published TCR beta repertoires from over 500 donors and added high-resolution HLA genotyping to investigate patterns of TCR occurrence. The later analysis used no new phenotypic data to find candidate immune exposures, relying instead on TCR beta sequences and their occurrence across donors. To decide whether each TCR beta V gene segment behaved as functional or pseudogenic, an earlier analysis of fewer than 750 of the donors relied on high-throughput TCR beta sequencing. Donor age, sex, ethnicity and CMV serostatus were compiled alongside the repertoire data. A later genetic analysis used genome-wide SNP genotypes for 398 of the 666 donors, treating that subset as a discovery cohort. Every discovery cohort repertoire had been produced on one sequencing platform. HLA typing covered class I and class II loci at four-digit resolution. Typing coverage varied by locus: roughly 620-630 donors for A, B, C, DRB1 and DQB1; roughly 560 for DQA1; more than 600 for DPA1; fewer than 480 for DPB1. Because of strong linkage in the cohort, five DR-DQ haplotypes were treated as single units for association and clustering. On average, 235,054 unique TCR beta nucleotide sequences were sequenced per donor among 350 to 400 genotyped donors of the cohort, with roughly 18% of those sequences being non-productive.

Beyond this particular receptor, the publication reports: V-gene and J-gene trimming of TCR beta chains was associated with a missense DCLRE1C variant in a later genetic analysis, and the association was replicated in an independent cohort. In a later analysis, HLA-associated TCR beta chains were found to be more clonally expanded and to have lower generation probabilities than equally common non-associated chains. Cytomegalovirus status was reported to be diagnosed by the classifier with high specificity and sensitivity in both the original and validation cohorts. In a later analysis, TCR association rates were found to vary across HLA loci, with the most associated TCRs seen for DRB1 alleles and the fewest for HLA-C alleles. A total of fewer than 200 TCR beta chains were listed by the study as associated with cytomegalovirus. While some public TCRs were present in many individuals, most TCR sequences turned up only very rarely across donors. Linkage disequilibrium might explain the correlated functional status among segregating V segments, but an unknown experimental factor could not be ruled out. Because some donors lacked HLA typing at each locus, the association tests relied only on the typed subset. In vitro tests confirmed that a few of the cytomegalovirus-associated TCR beta chains recognize cytomegalovirus antigens. According to a later genetic analysis, donors in an Asian-associated ancestry cluster had fewer N-insertions in productive TCRs than the approximately 710-donor mean. At a false discovery rate of 0.05, a later analysis linked about 17,000 TCR beta sequences to specific HLA alleles. In a later analysis, several top co-occurrence clusters were reported to appear linked to parvovirus B19, influenza, CMV and Epstein-Barr virus. It was suggested by the authors that the approach could potentially be generalized to other disease states and immunological phenotypes. In an earlier analysis of around 600 of the donors, most TCR beta V segments appeared in productive rearrangements about 87% or about 30% of the time, broadly matching IMGT annotations. This cohort had only TCR beta chains sequenced, and the lack of alpha or paired-chain data limited which features could be detected. A later analysis found that most CMV-associated TCR beta chains appeared HLA-restricted, with HLA associations seemingly driven largely by CMV exposure. A cluster of highly shared sequence variants was judged likely to represent a technical artifact of the sequencing pipeline. CMV serostatus was the only immune exposure information available for the cohort. Strong co-occurrence of HLA alleles, especially DR and DQ, made assigning TCR associations to individual alleles difficult. Presence/absence analyses assumed roughly uniform sequencing depth across donors, an assumption that may not hold. Because counts were too low, approximately 18 rarely observed V segments, including chromosome 9 orphons, were excluded from the earlier analysis of fewer than 650 of the donors. A further reported finding was that TCR beta sequences accurately predicted the HLA-A and HLA-B alleles for most subjects in the first cohort.

The method was the immunoSEQ multiplex PCR assay. The multiplex PCR relied on a mix of 60 forward primers for TCR Vbeta segments and 13 reverse primers for TCR Jbeta segments. A multiplex PCR assay on genomic DNA amplified the CDR3 region of rearranged TCR beta genes. The Illumina HiSeq System was used to sequence the amplified TCR beta libraries as 87-base-pair reads. Concerning the study's data processing: A later analysis counted around 72 million unique TCR beta chains across the 550 to 750 repertoires, and 10 million to 12 million of these chains were shared by at least two donors. A nearest-neighbor algorithm error-corrected the raw reads and collapsed the reads into unique sequences, merging closely related sequences to remove PCR and sequencing errors. Alignment of CDR3 sequences to IMGT reference sequences was used to assign V, D and J gene segments. For a sequence to be retained, a match of at least six nucleotides was required to both a V gene segment and a J gene segment. Rearrangements were called productive when the CDR3 lacked stop codons and stayed in frame with V and J; all others were non-productive. CDR3 was defined by IMGT convention, running from the second conserved V-encoded cysteine to the conserved J-encoded phenylalanine. The earlier analysis of 450 to 750 of the donors excluded any sequence lacking an unambiguous match to a single V gene segment. An earlier analysis of about 600 of the donors called V segments functional above 56.7% productive rearrangements and segregating when the between-donor standard deviation exceeded 5%. A statistical classification framework was built for diagnosing cytomegalovirus status from the catalog of TCR beta chain sequences. In a later analysis, TCR nucleotide sequences were compared against IMGT/GENE-DB human TR gene sequences so that V and J genes could be assigned. The TCRdist pipeline was used in a later analysis to assign CDR3 sequences and most-parsimonious VDJ recombination scenarios. A later analysis defined each TCR beta chain by its CDR3 amino acid sequence plus V-gene family, and excluded reads lacking a unique V-gene family. As a way to deal with suspected cross-contamination and a sequencing artifact, a later analysis dropped 592 nucleotide sequences that were highly shared and had low generation probability. In a later analysis, a clonal expansion index for each public chain was calculated from normalized within-repertoire ranks of inferred template counts. Generation probabilities in a later analysis came from a VDJ recombination model fitted to out-of-frame rearrangements, and those results were checked against IGoR. In a later analysis, TCR-TCR, TCR-HLA and TCR-CMV co-occurrence was scored with hypergeometric tests, and a repertoire-size bias correction was applied to TCR pairs. False discovery rates were estimated in a later analysis by permuting HLA or CMV assignments 20 times. A later analysis grouped co-occurring TCRs with DBSCAN, adding TCRdist sequence similarity when clustering within HLA-allele-positive subsets. Repertoires with fewer than 30,000 or more than 120,000 public chains, plus five repertoires with anomalous nucleotide sharing, were excluded from co-occurrence clustering. Here the immuneACCESS table is served through TCRdb, limited to in-frame sequences with V and J called. Missing clones are a known gap in these copies; in checked studies unresolved V genes cover under half, and the rest lacks a known reason. That table is the source of V, J and clone size, and D and trimming were worked out from the DNA. In this sample the table shows 130,000 to 150,000 clones, 74% of which occur a single time. Roughly 4.5% of the sample comes from the top ten.

The cohort consisted of 670 or so healthy bone marrow donors. At the time of sampling, all cohort members were nominally healthy, though unrecorded immune exposures were likely present. The donor was CMV seropositive and was included in the group of 289 seropositive cohort members. A peripheral blood sample was collected from each donor, and TCR beta sequencing was performed on peripheral blood mononuclear cells. Genomic DNA was extracted from the blood cell samples with the Qiagen DNeasy Blood Extraction Kit. Sequenced: PBMCs. This TCR derives from a young man in good health and CMV-seropositive.

In nucleotides, the sequence is TGTGCCAGCAGCTACGGGACAGGGTACACTGAAGCTTTCTTT. Translated, it gives CASSYGTGYTEAFF. The sequence links TRBV7-9 to TRBJ1-1; 9 bases in between match TRBD1. The germline V gene encodes CDR1 SEHNR and CDR2 FQNEAQ (reference sequence). Trimmed from V: 4 bases; trimmed from J: 3 bases; junction bases lacking a gene match: 3. The CDR3 contains 14 residues, cysteine and phenylalanine counted. Only the CDR3 DNA stays, 42 bases, in frame from base 1.